The 18 T cell receptor beta chains given below trace back to one sample, sequenced in a study of radiation and T cells in renal cell carcinoma. Documented time point: blood 4 weeks post-SBRT, at nephrectomy. Treatment specified: 15 Gy SBRT to primary tumor, nephrectomy 4 weeks later. This table comes from immunoSEQ multiplex PCR, and its TCRdb copy is limited to in-frame clones, with some not included. This sample carries roughly 61,000 clones, 60% to 85% of them seen once, and the ten largest clones take 6% to 7%. Material: blood, obtained from a patient whose treatment included radiotherapy and nephrectomy. These receptors originate from a man in his 60s with renal cell carcinoma.

This chain uses TRBV20-1 with TRBJ2-3, with TRBD2 matching over 10 bases. V gave up 8 bases and J gave up 6 bases; unmatched junction bases: 2. The CDR3 sequence is 11 residues long. The V gene's germline CDR1 is DFQATT and CDR2 SNEGSKA (reference sequence). The CDR3 sequence: CSLAGADTQYF. CDR3 coding DNA: TGCAGTCTAGCGGGAGCGGATACGCAGTATTTT.

There are a few counts of this clone. The rearrangement uses TRBV11-2 and TRBJ1-6; the D is unclear. The CDR3 length is 14 residues. V was trimmed by 2 bases and J by 17 bases, leaving 19 bases between them. CDR1 and CDR2 (germline): SGHAT, FQNNGV. CDR3 nucleotide sequence: TGTGCCAGCAGCTTAAGCTCCGTCCCCCAAACGGTCCACTTT. It encodes CASSLSSVPQTVHF.

V gene TRBV9 combines with J gene TRBJ2-3; 8 bases align to TRBD2. The J segment lost 2 bases and the V segment lost 0 bases, leaving 5 bases of the junction unmatched. The CDR3 has 16 amino acids. Per germline, CDR1 SGDLS and CDR2 YYNGEE. The CDR3 is CASSVAGGSFTDTQYF. The CDR3, as DNA: TGTGCCAGCAGCGTAGCGGGGGGGTCTTTCACAGATACGCAGTATTTT.

This chain joins TRBV28 and TRBJ2-4, with D perhaps matching TRBD2 (5 bases). Germline CDR1 MDHEN, CDR2 SYDVKM. The CDR3 consists of 15 residues. Trimming took off 3 bases at V and 7 bases at J, with 16 bases between the two ends. The CDR3 here is CASSLGSAGGNIQYF. For the CDR3, the DNA is TGTGCCAGCAGTTTGGGGTCAGCCGGCGGGAACATTCAGTACTTC.

The CDR3 spells CASSLGQGGSEQYV. CDR3 sequence (DNA): TGTGCCAGCAGCTTGGGACAGGGGGGCTCCGAGCAGTACGTC. V gene TRBV7-9 combines with J gene TRBJ2-7; 11 bases map to TRBD1. The V gene end was trimmed by 3 bases and the J gene end by 6 bases; junction bases not matched to a gene: 4. Germline CDR1 SEHNR, CDR2 FQNEAQ (reference sequence). This CDR3 contains 14 residues.

This sequence joins TRBV6-1 and TRBJ1-1, with D possibly being TRBD1 (5 bases). The CDR3 extends over 11 amino acids. The germline V and J ends were trimmed by 7 bases and 8 bases, with 11 bases remaining between them. CDR1 MNHNS and CDR2 SASEGT come from the germline V gene. The CDR3 sequence: CASKLDSEAFF. The CDR3 region has the DNA TGTGCCAGCAAACTAGACAGCGAAGCTTTCTTT.

The rearrangement joins TRBV15 to TRBJ1-3; D might be TRBD1 (5 bases). V gave up 0 bases and J gave up 3 bases, with 9 bases separating them. Germline loops: CDR1 LNHNV, CDR2 YYDKDF (reference sequence). The CDR3 covers 15 residues. CDR3: CATSREMGGGNTIYF. CDR3 DNA: TGTGCCACCAGCAGAGAAATGGGGGGTGGAAACACCATATATTTT.

This clone showed up just once. The J gene is TRBJ2-1, the V gene TRBV5-6, with a tentative D call TRBD2 (7 bases). Germline CDR1 is SGHDT and CDR2 is YYEEEE. Trimming removed 0 bases at V and 4 bases at J, with 14 bases between. CDR3 size: 16 residues. The CDR3 region is CASSLAPRGGYNEQFF. CDR3 in DNA: TGTGCCAGCAGCTTGGCCCCGAGGGGGGGATACAATGAGCAGTTCTTC.

This clone was detected a few times. The chain carries TRBV19 and TRBJ2-2; D remains ambiguous. The CDR3 runs to 12 residues. Trimming left V 4 bases short and J 9 bases short, with 9 bases between. The V gene's germline CDR1 is LNHDA and CDR2 SQIVND (reference sequence). The CDR3 here is CASSSWGRELFF. As DNA, the CDR3 is TGTGCCAGTAGTAGTTGGGGTAGGGAGCTGTTTTTT.

This clone was seen just once. The genes are TRBV9 and TRBJ2-2, with 9 bases lining up with TRBD2. This CDR3 is 19 amino acids long. V lost 0 bases, J lost 0 bases, and 9 bases stayed unmatched. Per the germline V gene, CDR1 is SGDLS and CDR2 is YYNGEE. This CDR3 reads CASSVGTRTSVANTGELFF. The CDR3 DNA reads TGTGCCAGCAGCGTAGGGACCCGGACTAGCGTTGCGAACACCGGGGAGCTGTTTTTT.

The chain combines TRBV2 with TRBJ2-2; 7 bases align to TRBD1. With 5 bases clipped from V and 0 bases from J, the junction kept 3 bases outside the gene matches. Germline V CDR1 and CDR2: SNHLY, FYNNEI. This CDR3 is 15 amino acids long. The CDR3 here is CASSWTGANTGELFF. The CDR3 nucleotides are TGTGCCAGCAGTTGGACAGGAGCGAACACCGGGGAGCTGTTTTTT.

This chain links TRBV19 with TRBJ2-2, with TRBD1 identical over 7 bases. The length of the CDR3 is 15 residues. Germline CDR1 reads LNHDA; CDR2 reads SQIVND (reference sequence). The V and J ends lost 6 bases and 3 bases, in that order; junction bases with no gene match: 7. The CDR3, as DNA: TGTGCCAGTAGAGACAGGGCGATGGACACCGGGGAGCTGTTTTTT. This sequence encodes CASRDRAMDTGELFF.

The CDR3 sequence is CATTADWETQYF. The CDR3 nucleotides are TGTGCCACCACCGCCGACTGGGAGACCCAGTACTTC. This rearrangement joins TRBV15 to TRBJ2-5, with D unclear. Germline CDR1 reads LNHNV; CDR2 reads YYDKDF (reference sequence). The V and J ends lost 7 bases and 5 bases respectively, with 11 bases between them. The CDR3 covers 12 residues.

This clone occurred a few times. The chain joins TRBV7-2 to TRBJ1-5; unclear D gene. There are 14 residues in the CDR3. V lost 2 bases to trimming and J lost 3 bases, with 8 bases between them. Per germline, CDR1 SGHTA and CDR2 FQGNSA. The CDR3 loop reads CASSLMRLNQPQHF. The CDR3 coding sequence is TGTGCCAGCAGCTTAATGCGCCTCAATCAGCCCCAGCATTTT.

The V call is TRBV4-3, the J call TRBJ1-5; unclear D gene. Germline CDR1 is LGHNA and CDR2 is YSLEER. Trimming cost V 2 bases and J 4 bases, with 6 bases left between them. The CDR3 runs 13 residues. CDR3 bases: TGCGCCAGCAGCCAAAGCAGGAATCAGCCCCAGCATTTT. Amino acid sequence: CASSQSRNQPQHF.

This clone was picked up a small number of times. The rearrangement links TRBV27 to TRBJ1-6; D is possibly TRBD1 (6 bases). V lost 7 bases and J 8 bases, leaving 21 bases between the germline ends. Looked up from germline, CDR1 is MNHEY and CDR2 is SMNVEV (reference sequence). The CDR3 length is 16 residues. This CDR3 is CASTTLPGQYDSPLHF. The CDR3 DNA sequence: TGTGCCAGCACCACCCTCCCCGGACAGTACGATTCACCCCTCCACTTT.

This sequence joins TRBV30 and TRBJ2-6; a possible D gene is TRBD1 (5 bases). V lost 4 bases and J lost 0, with 7 bases in between. The germline V gene has CDR1 GTSNPN and CDR2 SVGIG (reference sequence). The CDR3 extends over 14 amino acids. The CDR3 region is CAWIRGSGANVLTF. CDR3 in DNA: TGTGCCTGGATTAGGGGCTCTGGGGCCAACGTCCTGACTTTC.

This clone was seen a handful of times. The chain's CDR3 is CASSLRGDNEKLFF. The DNA of the CDR3 is TGTGCCAGCAGCCTCAGGGGGGATAATGAAAAACTGTTTTTT. V is TRBV11-2 and J is TRBJ1-4; 7 bases line up with TRBD1. Looked up from germline, CDR1 is SGHAT and CDR2 is FQNNGV. V lost 5 bases and J lost 4; bases outside the gene matches: 4. The CDR3 is 14 residues long.